In its sample, the clone carrying this T cell receptor (beta chain) was seen once. The data were taken from a study of control samples from healthy donors and cancer patients. The method was immunoSEQ multiplex PCR; TCRdb's version includes in-frame clones alone and lacks a portion of them. The table records 95,000 to 150,000 clones, approximately 88% of them present only once. The CDR3 covers 17 residues. Between the trimmed V and J ends, which lost 3 bases and 4 bases, there was a span of 18 bases. The germline V gene has CDR1 LGHDT and CDR2 YNNKEL (reference sequence). The chain combines TRBV3-1 (or the pseudogene TRBV3-2) with TRBJ2-2; tentative D call: TRBD1 (6 bases). This sequence was found in a man aged 35-49 years in good health. Input material: blood. The chain's CDR3 is CASSHQTGTYPTGELFF. The CDR3, as DNA: TGTGCCAGCAGCCATCAGACAGGTACCTACCCCACCGGGGAGCTGTTTTTT.